The 10 T cell receptor beta chains reported below all come from one sample, sequenced in a study of blood T cell repertoires in COVID-19. Method: immunoSEQ multiplex PCR; TCRdb's copy keeps in-frame clones and lacks some. The table records a few hundred thousand clones, about 83% of them present only once. Sample: peripheral blood. The receptors were gathered from a woman aged 45 to 65 with acute or convalescent COVID-19.

The table lists this clone with a count of one. The chain uses TRBV7-2 and TRBJ2-4, with D tentatively TRBD1 (6 bases). Looked up from germline, CDR1 is SGHTA and CDR2 is FQGNSA. The CDR3 is made up of 15 amino acids. The V and J ends lost 1 base and 7 bases respectively, with 14 bases between them. The CDR3 DNA follows: TGTGCCAGCAGCTTAGAAGGAAACAGGGACAACATTCAGTACTTC. The encoded protein is CASSLEGNRDNIQYF.

The rearrangement uses TRBV28 and TRBJ1-2, with TRBD1 matching 11 bases. Germline V gives CDR1 MDHEN, CDR2 SYDVKM. J gave up 3 bases and V 11 bases, and 11 bases lay outside the gene matches. This CDR3 is built from 15 residues. The CDR3 spells CASRGGTGGHYGYTF. The DNA for the CDR3 is TGTGCCTCCAGAGGCGGGACAGGGGGGCACTATGGCTACACCTTC.

The chain combines TRBV18 with TRBJ1-4; no clear D gene. Trimming stripped 3 bases from V and 8 bases from J, with 16 bases between. The CDR3 spans 15 residues. Germline CDR1 and CDR2: KGHSH and LQKENI. The CDR3 spells CASSPVGNLGEKLFF. CDR3 coding DNA: TGTGCCAGCTCACCGGTCGGAAACCTCGGGGAAAAACTGTTTTTT.

This chain connects TRBV5-1 to TRBJ1-1, with D maybe TRBD1 (6 bases). The CDR3 is made up of 14 amino acids. The V end was cut by 3 bases, the J end by 11 bases, with 20 bases between. Germline lookup yields CDR1 SGHRS and CDR2 YFSETQ. The CDR3 DNA sequence: TGCGCCAGCAGCTCAAACTCAGGGGCGCCGGATGCTTTCTTT. Residues: CASSSNSGAPDAFF.

This sequence joins TRBV4-3 and TRBJ1-6; TRBD1 aligns across 7 bases. This CDR3 is 15 amino acids long. Germline-derived CDR1 and CDR2 are LGHNA and YSLEER. V gave up 6 bases and J gave up 6 bases; unmatched junction bases: 8. Here the CDR3 DNA reads TGCGCCAGCAGACCCACCGGACAGGTTAATTCACCCCTCCACTTT. The encoded protein is CASRPTGQVNSPLHF.

CDR3 sequence (DNA): TGTGCCAGCAGCGGGGGGACAGGGTTTGGTGAAGCTTTCTTT. This gives the protein CASSGGTGFGEAFF. The V gene is TRBV3-1 (or the pseudogene TRBV3-2), the J gene TRBJ1-1; 9 bases match TRBD1. The CDR3 sequence is 14 residues long. Germline lookup yields CDR1 LGHDT and CDR2 YNNKEL (reference sequence). The ends lost 5 bases at V and 7 bases at J; junction bases unmatched: 8.

This chain joins TRBV11-2 and TRBJ1-3; D possibly corresponds to TRBD1 (5 bases). V was shortened by 5 bases and J by 2 bases, with 16 bases between the two germline ends. Germline-derived CDR1 and CDR2 are SGHAT and FQNNGV. There are 16 residues in the CDR3. The chain's CDR3 is CASSPIMGGTGNTIYF. CDR3 nucleotide sequence: TGTGCCAGCAGCCCTATCATGGGGGGAACTGGAAACACCATATATTTT.

The chain couples TRBV12-5 to TRBJ1-6; D might be TRBD1 (5 bases). The germline V gene has CDR1 LGHNT and CDR2 FRNRAP. The CDR3 has 16 residues. The V and J ends lost 7 bases and 8 bases respectively, with 21 bases between them. CDR3 sequence (DNA): TGTGCTAGTGATCCATATTCGCGGGGGATCGATTCACCCCTCCACTTT. This codes for CASDPYSRGIDSPLHF.

This clone was detected only a few times. The chain has TRBV30 and TRBJ1-2, with 8 bases identical to TRBD1. This CDR3 is 14 amino acids long. CDR1 and CDR2 from the germline V gene are GTSNPN and SVGIG (reference sequence). V dropped 4 bases and J dropped 6; count of bases not matched to a gene: 10. The CDR3 DNA reads TGTGCCTGGACCCCCTGGACAGGGCACCATGGCTACACCTTC. This translates into CAWTPWTGHHGYTF.

V and J are TRBV6-2 or TRBV6-3 and TRBJ2-7, with 10 bases lining up with TRBD2. Germline lookup yields CDR1 MNHEY and CDR2 SVGEGT. The CDR3 contains 16 residues. Trimming took 0 bases from V and 4 from J; bases not matched to a gene: 6. The CDR3 reads CASSYSWLAGEYEQYF. CDR3 in DNA: TGTGCCAGCAGTTACTCTTGGCTAGCGGGAGAGTACGAGCAGTACTTC.